This T cell receptor (beta chain) emerged from a study of blood T cells in healthy people across ages. In regard to this clonotype: The germline gene is not matched at one end of the junction; a read error may be the cause.

Primed by a sample-barcoded 5' primer and a J-beta primer mix, a second PCR proceeded for roughly 6 to 12 cycles. Each cDNA molecule, via a template-switch adaptor with 12 random nucleotides, was tagged. Using its own MiXCR run on the 5' RACE reads, TCRdb lists one record per CDR3 protein. The profile covers 1.5 million to 2 million distinct CDR3 sequences, with about two fifths appearing a single time and more than 20% taken by the ten largest. This CDR3 spans 13 amino acids. In germline, CDR1 is SGHTA, CDR2 FQGNSA. The individuals who served as donors were healthy Caucasians living in Russia, aged roughly 6 to 95.

V and J are TRBV7-2 and TRBJ2-5; a possible D gene is TRBD1 (6 bases). The sample taken for sequencing was blood. This TCR derives from a human donor in good health. CDR3 region: CACSTRQEETQYF. The CDR3 coding sequence is TGTGCCTGCAGCACCCGACAGGAAGAGACCCAGTACTTC.